The entry below gives a single TCR beta chain sequence along with its context. Its target is not known. Sequencing relied on a cDNA template that was reverse transcribed from extracted RNA. Sequencing used immunoSEQ multiplex PCR; TCRdb keeps in-frame clones, though not all of them. The sample has about 220,000 clones; more than 45% are singletons. Trimming took off 5 bases at V and 6 bases at J, with 17 bases between the two ends. Germline CDR1 SGHNT, CDR2 YENEEA. The length of the CDR3 is 14 residues. This sample was included in a study of CD8+ T cells in alopecia areata. Across the whole study: Tofacitinib was taken orally by treated patients, and the dose was 5 to 10 mg twice daily. General study results and limits: When scalp samples are sequenced, resident alphabeta T cells of normal skin are also captured. With tofacitinib ongoing, many expanded lesional clones persisted in both scalp and blood.

The treatment here: oral pan-JAK inhibitor, 5-10 mg twice daily. Sequenced material: CD4+ T cells sorted from blood, taken at week 4, from a patient treated with tofacitinib. The chain employs TRBV11-3 and TRBJ2-7; D ambiguous. The receptor was isolated from a human donor with alopecia areata. CDR3 region: CASSNTPSAAEQYF. The CDR3 DNA follows: TGTGCCAGCAGCAACACCCCATCGGCGGCCGAGCAGTACTTC.